The clone carrying this T cell receptor beta chain was recorded a few times. Its specificity is unknown. The data belong to a study of post-analysis software for immune sequencing data. Notes on the study in general: In patients, five or six TRBV segments were more frequent than in controls, with TRBV5-6, TRBV5-1 and TRBV20-1 among them.

Prepared libraries of TCR beta cDNA carried unique molecular identifiers. With 1 to 10 million T cells as the source, a few hundred thousand cDNA molecules resulted. TCRdb reanalysed the PCR reads using MiXCR and keeps one entry per CDR3 protein. The table lists roughly 430,000 distinct CDR3 sequences, roughly 40% of them singletons. The V end lost 1 base, the J end lost 3 bases, and 10 bases lay between the germline ends. This CDR3 is 13 amino acids long. Germline loops: CDR1 DFQATT, CDR2 SNEGSKA (reference sequence). What was sequenced was blood. The gene calls are TRBV20-1 and TRBJ2-7; weak D call: TRBD2 (5 bases). This TCR derives from a girl between 2 and 10 years old with multiple sclerosis. The CDR3 nucleotides are TGCAGTGCTAGAGCATTACTAGGCTACGAGCAGTACTTC. The encoded protein is CSARALLGYEQYF.